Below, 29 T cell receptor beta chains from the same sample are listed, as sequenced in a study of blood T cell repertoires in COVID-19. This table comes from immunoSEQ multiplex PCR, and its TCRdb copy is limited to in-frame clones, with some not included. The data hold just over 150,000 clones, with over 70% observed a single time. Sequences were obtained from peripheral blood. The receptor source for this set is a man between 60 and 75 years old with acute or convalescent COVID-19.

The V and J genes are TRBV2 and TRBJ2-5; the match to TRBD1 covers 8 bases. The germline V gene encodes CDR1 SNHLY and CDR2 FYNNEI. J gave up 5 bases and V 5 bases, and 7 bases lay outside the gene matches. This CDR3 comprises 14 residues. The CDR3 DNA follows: TGTGCCAGCAGTCGAGACGGACAGGGTGAGACCCAGTACTTC. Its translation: CASSRDGQGETQYF.

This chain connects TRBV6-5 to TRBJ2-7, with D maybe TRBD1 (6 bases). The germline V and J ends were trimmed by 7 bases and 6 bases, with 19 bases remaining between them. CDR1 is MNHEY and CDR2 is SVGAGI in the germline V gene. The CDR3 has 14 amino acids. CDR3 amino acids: CASTGRTQGCEQYF. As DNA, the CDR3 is TGTGCCAGCACCGGGCGAACACAGGGATGCGAGCAGTACTTC.

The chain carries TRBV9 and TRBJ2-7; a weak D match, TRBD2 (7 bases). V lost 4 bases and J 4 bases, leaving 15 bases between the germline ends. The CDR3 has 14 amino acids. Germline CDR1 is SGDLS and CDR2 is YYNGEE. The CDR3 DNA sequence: TGTGCCAGCAGCCCCCGGGCGGGGGCGTACGAGCAGTACTTC. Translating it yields CASSPRAGAYEQYF.

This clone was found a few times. The CDR3 nucleotides are TGCAGCGTTGAGCCGACAGGAGCTAACTATGGCTACACCTTC. Protein product: CSVEPTGANYGYTF. The chain combines TRBV29-1 with TRBJ1-2; D is perhaps TRBD1 (6 bases). The CDR3 consists of 14 residues. Trimming cost V 3 bases and J 0 bases, with 11 bases left between them. The V gene's germline CDR1 is SQVTM and CDR2 ANQGSEA.

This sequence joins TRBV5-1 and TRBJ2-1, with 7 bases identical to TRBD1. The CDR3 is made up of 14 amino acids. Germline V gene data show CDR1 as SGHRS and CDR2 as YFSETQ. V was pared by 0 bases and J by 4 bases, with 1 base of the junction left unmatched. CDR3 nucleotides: TGCGCCAGCAGCTTGGCGGGACAGTACAATGAGCAGTTCTTC. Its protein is CASSLAGQYNEQFF.

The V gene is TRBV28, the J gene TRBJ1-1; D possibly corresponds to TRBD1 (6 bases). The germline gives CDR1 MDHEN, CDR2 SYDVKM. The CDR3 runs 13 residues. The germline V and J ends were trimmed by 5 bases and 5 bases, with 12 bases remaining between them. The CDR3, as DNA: TGTGCCAGCAGTGAACAGGGAGGGACTGAAGCTTTCTTT. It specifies CASSEQGGTEAFF.

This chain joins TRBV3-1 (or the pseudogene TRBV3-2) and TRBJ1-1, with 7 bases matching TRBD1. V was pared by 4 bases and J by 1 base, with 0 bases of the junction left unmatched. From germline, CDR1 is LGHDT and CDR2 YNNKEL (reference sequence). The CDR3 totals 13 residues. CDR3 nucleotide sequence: TGTGCCAGCAGCCGGACAGGGAACACTGAAGCTTTCTTT. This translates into CASSRTGNTEAFF.

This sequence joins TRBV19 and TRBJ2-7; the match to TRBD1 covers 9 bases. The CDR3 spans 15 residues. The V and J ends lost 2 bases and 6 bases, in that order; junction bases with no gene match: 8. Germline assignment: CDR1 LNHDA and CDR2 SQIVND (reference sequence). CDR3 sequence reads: CASSITPGQGGEQYF. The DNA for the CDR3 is TGTGCCAGTAGTATAACCCCGGGACAGGGAGGCGAGCAGTACTTC.

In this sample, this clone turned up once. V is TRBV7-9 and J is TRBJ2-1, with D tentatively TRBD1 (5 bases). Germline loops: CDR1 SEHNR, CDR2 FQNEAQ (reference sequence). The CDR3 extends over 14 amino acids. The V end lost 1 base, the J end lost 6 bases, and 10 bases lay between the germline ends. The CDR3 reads CASSLVDRVNEQFF. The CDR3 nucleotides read TGTGCCAGCAGCTTAGTAGACAGAGTCAATGAGCAGTTCTTC.

As DNA, the CDR3 is TGTGCCAGCTACGGGACAGGTGCATCCTATGGCTACACCTTC. Residues: CASYGTGASYGYTF. This chain connects TRBV28 to TRBJ1-2, with 8 bases identical to TRBD1. The junction had 9 bases not matched to a gene; V was cut back by 8 bases and J by 4 bases. The CDR3 is 14 amino acids. In germline, CDR1 is MDHEN, CDR2 SYDVKM.

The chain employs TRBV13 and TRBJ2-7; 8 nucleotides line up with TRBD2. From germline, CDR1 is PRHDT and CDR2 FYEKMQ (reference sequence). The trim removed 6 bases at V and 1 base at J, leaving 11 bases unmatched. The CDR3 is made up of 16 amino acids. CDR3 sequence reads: CASRARGGRGSYEQYF. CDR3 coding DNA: TGTGCCAGCAGGGCCCGGGGGGGCCGAGGGTCCTACGAGCAGTACTTC.

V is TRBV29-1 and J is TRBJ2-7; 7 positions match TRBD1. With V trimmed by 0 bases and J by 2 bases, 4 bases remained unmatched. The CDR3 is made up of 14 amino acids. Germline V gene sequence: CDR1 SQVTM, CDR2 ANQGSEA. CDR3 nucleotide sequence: TGCAGCGTTGAAGAAGTGGGACAGCCCTACGAGCAGTACTTC. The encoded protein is CSVEEVGQPYEQYF.

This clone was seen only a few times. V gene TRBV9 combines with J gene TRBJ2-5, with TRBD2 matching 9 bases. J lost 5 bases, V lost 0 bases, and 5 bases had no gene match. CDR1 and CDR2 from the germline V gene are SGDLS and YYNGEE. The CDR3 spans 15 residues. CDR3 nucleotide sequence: TGTGCCAGCAGCGTAGATAGCGGGAGCGTGGAGACCCAGTACTTC. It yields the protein CASSVDSGSVETQYF.

DNA of the CDR3: TGCGCCAGCAGCCAAGATCCCCGGGGGGATGAAAAACTGTTTTTT. Its translation: CASSQDPRGDEKLFF. V gene TRBV4-1 combines with J gene TRBJ1-4, with D tentatively TRBD1 (5 bases). V was clipped by 0 bases and J by 6 bases, with 11 bases between them. Germline assignment: CDR1 MGHRA and CDR2 YSYEKL. This CDR3 comprises 15 residues.

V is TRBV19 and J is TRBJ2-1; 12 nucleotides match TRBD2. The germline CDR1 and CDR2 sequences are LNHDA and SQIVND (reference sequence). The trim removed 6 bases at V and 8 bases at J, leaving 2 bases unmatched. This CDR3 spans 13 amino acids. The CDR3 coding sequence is TGTGCCAGTAGCCCTAGCGGGAGGGATGAGCAGTTCTTC. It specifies CASSPSGRDEQFF.

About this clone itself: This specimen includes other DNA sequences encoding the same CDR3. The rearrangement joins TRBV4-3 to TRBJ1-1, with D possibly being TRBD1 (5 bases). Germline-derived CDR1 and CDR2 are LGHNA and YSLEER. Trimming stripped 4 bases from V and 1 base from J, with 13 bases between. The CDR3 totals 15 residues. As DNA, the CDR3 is TGCGCCAGCAGCCCCAGAGCGACAGAGAACACTGAAGCTTTCTTT. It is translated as CASSPRATENTEAFF.

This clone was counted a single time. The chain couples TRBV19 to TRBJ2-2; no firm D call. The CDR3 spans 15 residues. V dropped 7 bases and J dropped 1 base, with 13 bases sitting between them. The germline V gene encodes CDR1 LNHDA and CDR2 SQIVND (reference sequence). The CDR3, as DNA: TGTGCCAGTACGCCAATGCCCGGGAACACCGGGGAGCTGTTTTTT. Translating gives CASTPMPGNTGELFF. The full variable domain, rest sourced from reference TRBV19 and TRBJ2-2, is DGGITQSPKYLFRKEGQNVTLSCEQNLNHDAMYWYRQDPGQGLRLIYYSQIVNDFQKGDIAEGYSVSREKKESFPLTVTSAQKNPTAFYLCASTPMPGNTGELFFGEGSRLTVL.

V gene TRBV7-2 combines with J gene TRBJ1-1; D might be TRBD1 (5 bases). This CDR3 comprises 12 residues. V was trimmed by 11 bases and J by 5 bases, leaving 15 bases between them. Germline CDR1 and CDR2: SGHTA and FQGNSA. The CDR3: CAGGREMTEAFF. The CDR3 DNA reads TGTGCCGGGGGGAGGGAGATGACTGAAGCTTTCTTT.

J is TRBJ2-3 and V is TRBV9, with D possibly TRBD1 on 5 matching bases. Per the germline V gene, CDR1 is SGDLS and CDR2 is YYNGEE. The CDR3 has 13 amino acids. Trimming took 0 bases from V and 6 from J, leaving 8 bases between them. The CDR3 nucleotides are TGTGCCAGCAGCGTAGGGGGCCAGGATACGCAGTATTTT. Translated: CASSVGGQDTQYF.

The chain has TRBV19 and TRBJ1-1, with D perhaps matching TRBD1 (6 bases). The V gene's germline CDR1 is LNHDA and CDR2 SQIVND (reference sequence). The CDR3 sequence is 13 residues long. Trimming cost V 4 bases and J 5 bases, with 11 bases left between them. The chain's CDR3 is CASSKQGGTEAFF. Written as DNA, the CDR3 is TGTGCCAGTAGTAAACAGGGAGGGACTGAAGCTTTCTTT.

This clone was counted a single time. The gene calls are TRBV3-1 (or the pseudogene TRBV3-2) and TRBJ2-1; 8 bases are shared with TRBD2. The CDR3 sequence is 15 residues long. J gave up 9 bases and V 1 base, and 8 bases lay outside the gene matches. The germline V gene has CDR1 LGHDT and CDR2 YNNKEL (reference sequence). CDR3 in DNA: TGTGCCAGCAGCCAAGCGGGGACTAGAGTTGGTGAGCAGTTCTTC. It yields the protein CASSQAGTRVGEQFF.

The CDR3, as DNA: TGTGCCAGCAGCCCAACGGGAATTACTGGGGAGACCCAGTACTTC. This translates into CASSPTGITGETQYF. This chain connects TRBV2 to TRBJ2-5; a possible D gene is TRBD2 (5 bases). Germline assignment: CDR1 SNHLY and CDR2 FYNNEI. The CDR3 contains 15 residues. Trimming shortened V by 6 bases and J by 5 bases, and 19 bases separated the two germline ends.

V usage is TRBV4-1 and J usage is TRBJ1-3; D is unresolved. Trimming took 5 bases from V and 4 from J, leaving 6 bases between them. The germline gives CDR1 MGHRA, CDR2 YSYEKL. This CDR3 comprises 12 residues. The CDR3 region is CASSEEGNTIYF. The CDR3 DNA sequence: TGCGCCAGCAGCGAGGAAGGAAACACCATATATTTT.

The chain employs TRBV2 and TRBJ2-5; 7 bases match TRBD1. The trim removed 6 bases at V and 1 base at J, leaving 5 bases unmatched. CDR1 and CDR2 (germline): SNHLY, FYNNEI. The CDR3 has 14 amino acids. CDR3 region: CASSLDRAQETQYF. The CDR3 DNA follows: TGTGCCAGCAGCCTCGACAGGGCCCAAGAGACCCAGTACTTC.

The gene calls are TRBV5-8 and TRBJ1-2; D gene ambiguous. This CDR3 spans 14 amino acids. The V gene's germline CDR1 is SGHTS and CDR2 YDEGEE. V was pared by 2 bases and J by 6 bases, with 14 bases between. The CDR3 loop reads CASSLGRGRHGYTF. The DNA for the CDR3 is TGTGCCAGCAGCTTAGGACGAGGGAGGCATGGCTACACCTTC.

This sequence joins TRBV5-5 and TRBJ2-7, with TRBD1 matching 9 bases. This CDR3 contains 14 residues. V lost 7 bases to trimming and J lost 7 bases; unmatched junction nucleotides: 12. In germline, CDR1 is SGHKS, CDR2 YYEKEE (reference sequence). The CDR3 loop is CASGKRDRVPEQYF. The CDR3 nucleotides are TGTGCCAGCGGCAAACGGGACAGGGTACCTGAGCAGTACTTC. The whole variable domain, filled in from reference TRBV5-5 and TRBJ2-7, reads DAGVTQSPTHLIKTRGQQVTLRCSPISGHKSVSWYQQVLGQGPQFIFQYYEKEERGRGNFPDRFSARQFPNYSSELNVNALLLGDSALYLCASGKRDRVPEQYFGPGTRLTVT.

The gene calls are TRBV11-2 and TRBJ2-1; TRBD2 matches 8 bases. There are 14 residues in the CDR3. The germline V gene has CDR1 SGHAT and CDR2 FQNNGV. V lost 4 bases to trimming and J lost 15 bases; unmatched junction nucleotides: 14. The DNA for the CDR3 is TGTGCCAGCAGCTCCATCCCGGGACTAGGGTTTTGGTTCTTC. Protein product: CASSSIPGLGFWFF. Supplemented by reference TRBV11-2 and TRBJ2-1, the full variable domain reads EAGVAQSPRYKIIEKRQSVAFWCNPISGHATLYWYQQILGQGPKLLIQFQNNGVVDDSQLPKDRFSAERLKGVDSTLKIQPAKLEDSAVYLCASSSIPGLGFWFFGPGTRLTVL.

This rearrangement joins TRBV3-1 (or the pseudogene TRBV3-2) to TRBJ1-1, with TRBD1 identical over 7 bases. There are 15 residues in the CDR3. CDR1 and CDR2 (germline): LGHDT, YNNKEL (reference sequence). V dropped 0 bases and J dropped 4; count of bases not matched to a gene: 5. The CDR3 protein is CASSQEGQIFTEAFF. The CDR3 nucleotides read TGTGCCAGCAGCCAAGAGGGACAGATCTTCACTGAAGCTTTCTTT.

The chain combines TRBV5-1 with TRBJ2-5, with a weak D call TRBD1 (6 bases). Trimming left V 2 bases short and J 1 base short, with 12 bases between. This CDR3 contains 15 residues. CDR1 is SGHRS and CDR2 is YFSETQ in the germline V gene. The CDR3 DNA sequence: TGCGCCAGCAGCTTCGGGACAAGCCCCCAAGAGACCCAGTACTTC. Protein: CASSFGTSPQETQYF.